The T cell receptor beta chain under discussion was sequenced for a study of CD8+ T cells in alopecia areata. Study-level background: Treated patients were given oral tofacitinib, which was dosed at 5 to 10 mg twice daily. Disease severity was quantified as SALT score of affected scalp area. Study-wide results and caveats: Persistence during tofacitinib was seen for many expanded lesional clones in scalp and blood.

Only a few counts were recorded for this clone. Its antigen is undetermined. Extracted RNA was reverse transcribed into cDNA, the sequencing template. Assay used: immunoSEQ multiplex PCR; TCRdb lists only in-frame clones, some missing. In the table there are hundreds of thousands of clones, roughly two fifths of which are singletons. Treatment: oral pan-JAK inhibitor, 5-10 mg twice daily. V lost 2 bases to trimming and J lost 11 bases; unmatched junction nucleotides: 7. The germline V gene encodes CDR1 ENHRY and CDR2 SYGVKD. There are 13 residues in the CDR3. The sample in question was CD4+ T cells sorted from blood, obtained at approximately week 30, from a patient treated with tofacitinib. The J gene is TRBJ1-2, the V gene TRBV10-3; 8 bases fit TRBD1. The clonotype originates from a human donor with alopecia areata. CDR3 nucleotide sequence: TGTGCCATCAGTGAGGGGGACAGGCCAGGTTACACCTTC. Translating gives CAISEGDRPGYTF.